Below, one TCR beta chain is given with its context. The antigen remains undetermined. The sample comes from a study of metastatic and nonmetastatic thyroid tumors. Turning to the study itself: The study looked at repertoires side by side in blood and in tumor or nodule tissue from malignant and benign thyroid patients. Findings and limits, study-wide: Within blood and tumor, benign nodules reportedly had significantly lower TCR beta diversity than malignant thyroid tumors did.

Per the study methods: The study took CDR3 differences across clinicopathological groups and made a distant-metastasis classifier for papillary thyroid cancer from them. TCRdb re-clonotyped the PCR reads through MiXCR. These V and J calls rely on TCRdb rather than the paper's analysis. This table holds 5,400 or so clones, 33% found once. There were no patients who had received any treatment before thyroid surgery. Sequenced: adjacent normal tissue. This TCR was sampled from a female donor with papillary thyroid cancer or a benign thyroid nodule (not recorded which). Some clones in this sample may be carry-over from other donors' samples.

CDR3 protein: CASSTGRRGSGANVLTF. The CDR3 DNA reads TGTGCCAGCAGCACAGGGAGGAGGGGGTCTGGGGCCAACGTCCTGACTTTC. The chain links TRBV6-1 to TRBJ2-6, with D perhaps TRBD1 or TRBD2 (6 bases each). CDR1 MNHNS and CDR2 SASEGT come from the germline V gene. The germline V and J ends were trimmed by 6 bases and 1 base, with 16 bases remaining between them. The CDR3 totals 17 residues.